What follows are 32 T cell receptor beta chains derived from one specimen sequenced in a study of T-cell reconstitution after alpha-beta-depleted transplantation in children. Unique molecular identifiers were incorporated during preparation of the TCRbeta library. TCRdb re-called the PCR reads through MiXCR, storing one row per CDR3 protein. In the table there are around 500,000 distinct CDR3 sequences, 23% of which are singletons. Sequencing was performed on PBMCs, mostly from graft donor cells, taken 360 days after TCRalphabeta/CD19-depleted stem cell transplant. The receptor source for this set is a boy younger than two who had a stem cell transplant for acute myeloid leukemia, so the T cells may come from the graft donor.

The chain recombines TRBV6-2 or TRBV6-3 with TRBJ2-3; no firm D call. V was clipped by 5 bases and J by 6 bases, with 15 bases between them. Germline lookup yields CDR1 MNHEY and CDR2 SVGEGT. The CDR3 loop spans 14 amino acids. The CDR3 nucleotides read TGTGCCAGCAGTCGCCGCTCAAGTCTGGATACGCAGTATTTT. The encoded protein is CASSRRSSLDTQYF.

This clonotype was recorded at least ten times. The V and J genes are TRBV7-2 and TRBJ2-1, with TRBD2 matching over 10 bases. V dropped 1 base and J dropped 12; count of bases not matched to a gene: 12. The germline V gene encodes CDR1 SGHTA and CDR2 FQGNSA. The CDR3 runs 16 residues. In nucleotides, the CDR3 is TGTGCCAGCAGCTTAGAGGCGAGCGGGGGGGTCATTGGGCAGTTCTTC. Its translation: CASSLEASGGVIGQFF.

The rearrangement links TRBV5-1 to TRBJ2-3, with no clear D. The V gene's germline CDR1 is SGHRS and CDR2 YFSETQ. Trimming left V 0 bases short and J 0 bases short, with 8 bases between. There are 15 residues in the CDR3. As DNA, the CDR3 is TGCGCCAGCAGCTTGGAGGTGGCTAGCACAGATACGCAGTATTTT. It yields the protein CASSLEVASTDTQYF.

This chain connects TRBV6-1 to TRBJ1-6, with D possibly matching TRBD1 (6 bases). The CDR3 totals 15 residues. Germline V gene lookup returns CDR1 MNHNS and CDR2 SASEGT. V lost 6 bases, J lost 7 bases, and 16 bases lay in between. CDR3 sequence: CASREDSRGNSPLHF. DNA of the CDR3: TGTGCCAGCAGGGAGGACAGTCGGGGAAATTCACCCCTCCACTTT.

The chain recombines TRBV7-2 with TRBJ2-5; 10 bases are a match to TRBD1. This CDR3 region has 15 residues. After removal of 4 bases from V and 5 bases from J, the junction contained 7 bases not matched to a gene. Germline values: CDR1 SGHTA, CDR2 FQGNSA. CDR3 coding DNA: TGTGCCAGCAGCTCCCGGACAGGGGGTTTCGAGACCCAGTACTTC. Its translation is CASSSRTGGFETQYF.

CDR3 nucleotide sequence: TGCGCCAGCAGCGGGGAGGACAGACCTTTGACTTCTGGGGCCAACGTCCTGACTTTC. Translated: CASSGEDRPLTSGANVLTF. This chain links TRBV5-1 with TRBJ2-6; D is tentatively TRBD1 or TRBD2 (6 bases each). V was shortened by 4 bases and J by 1 base, with 21 bases between the two germline ends. The CDR3 sequence is 19 residues long. Germline V gives CDR1 SGHRS, CDR2 YFSETQ.

This clonotype was observed at least ten times. The genes are TRBV5-1 and TRBJ2-7; the match to TRBD2 covers 9 bases. Germline V gene lookup returns CDR1 SGHRS and CDR2 YFSETQ. Germline trimming cut 4 bases from V and 2 bases from J; bases unmatched to any gene: 4. This CDR3 region has 14 residues. The CDR3 reads CASSGSGGTYEQYF. The CDR3 DNA follows: TGCGCCAGCAGCGGCAGCGGGGGGACCTACGAGCAGTACTTC.

This clonotype was observed at least ten times. The V gene is TRBV7-2, the J gene TRBJ2-5; no definite D call. Per germline, CDR1 SGHTA and CDR2 FQGNSA. V lost 2 bases and J lost 0, with 7 bases in between. The CDR3 length is 14 residues. CDR3 region: CASSLWRYQETQYF. DNA for the CDR3: TGTGCCAGCAGCTTATGGCGGTACCAAGAGACCCAGTACTTC.

This chain joins TRBV6-2 or TRBV6-3 and TRBJ2-7, with D perhaps matching TRBD1 (5 bases). CDR1 MNHEY and CDR2 SVGEGT come from the germline V gene. The germline V and J ends were trimmed by 7 bases and 4 bases, with 8 bases remaining between them. This CDR3 has 11 residues. The CDR3 protein is CASTKGYEQYF. The CDR3, as DNA: TGTGCCAGCACCAAGGGGTACGAGCAGTACTTC.

This clonotype was counted many times. This rearrangement joins TRBV15 to TRBJ1-5, with D maybe TRBD1 (5 bases). This CDR3 comprises 17 residues. The germline gives CDR1 LNHNV, CDR2 YYDKDF (reference sequence). The germline V and J ends were trimmed by 3 bases and 2 bases, with 17 bases remaining between them. CDR3 amino acids: CATSRIRDARGNQPQHF. The CDR3 coding sequence is TGTGCCACCAGCAGGATCAGGGATGCCAGAGGCAATCAGCCCCAGCATTTT.

This clonotype came up a few times. The chain combines TRBV4-3 with TRBJ2-7; 8 bases match TRBD2. Germline V gene data show CDR1 as LGHNA and CDR2 as YSLEER. The V segment lost 4 bases and the J segment 3 bases; nucleotides outside the gene matches: 5. The CDR3 covers 14 residues. CDR3 in amino acids: CASSRTSGHYEQYF. CDR3 in DNA: TGCGCCAGCAGCCGCACTAGCGGTCACTACGAGCAGTACTTC.

This clonotype occurred a few times. The chain has TRBV11-2 and TRBJ1-2; D is unclear. Germline CDR1 and CDR2: SGHAT and FQNNGV. The CDR3 has 15 residues. Trimming shortened V by 0 bases and J by 4 bases, and 12 bases separated the two germline ends. CDR3 bases: TGTGCCAGCAGCTTAGAGGCAGGCGATATCTATGGCTACACCTTC. Protein: CASSLEAGDIYGYTF.

V and J are TRBV20-1 and TRBJ2-1; 9 positions agree with TRBD2. V trimming: 1 base; J trimming: 8 bases; junction bases outside the gene matches: 15. Germline V gene lookup returns CDR1 DFQATT and CDR2 SNEGSKA (reference sequence). The CDR3 length is 17 residues. DNA of the CDR3: TGCAGTGCTAGAGGTACCCCGGCGCGGGGGGGCCCCTATGAGCAGTTCTTC. Translated: CSARGTPARGGPYEQFF.

This clonotype was counted at least ten times. The rearrangement joins TRBV29-1 to TRBJ2-3; no reliable D call. CDR1 and CDR2 (germline): SQVTM, ANQGSEA. CDR3 length: 10 residues. V was pared by 7 bases and J by 2 bases, with 4 bases between. DNA for the CDR3: TGCAGCGCCTTCACAGATACGCAGTATTTT. Translated, it gives CSAFTDTQYF.

Turning to this clonotype: With a much larger clone just one base away, this may be a read error. The gene calls are TRBV6-5 and TRBJ2-2; no clear D. The CDR3 has 14 amino acids. With 2 bases removed from V and 0 bases from J, the gap between germline ends came to 4 bases. Germline V CDR1 and CDR2: MNHEY, SVGAGI. In DNA, the CDR3 is TGTGCCAGCAGTTACGGGGCGAACACCGGGGAGCTGTTTTTT. Residues: CASSYGANTGELFF.

This clonotype was counted many times. The CDR3 reads CASSLGFSGLYNEQFF. The CDR3 DNA reads as TGTGCCAGCAGCTTAGGATTTAGCGGGTTATACAATGAGCAGTTCTTC. This chain links TRBV7-2 with TRBJ2-1; 7 nucleotides line up with TRBD2. V lost 1 base to trimming and J lost 4 bases; unmatched junction nucleotides: 7. CDR3 size: 16 residues. The germline V gene has CDR1 SGHTA and CDR2 FQGNSA.

The chain recombines TRBV6-2 or TRBV6-3 with TRBJ2-5; 7 bases align to TRBD2. This CDR3 is 15 amino acids long. V lost 7 bases and J lost 0; bases outside the gene matches: 8. The V gene's germline CDR1 is MNHEY and CDR2 SVGEGT. The CDR3 loop is CASNGDLADQETQYF. The CDR3 DNA reads as TGTGCCAGCAACGGGGATCTAGCGGACCAAGAGACCCAGTACTTC.

The chain combines TRBV20-1 with TRBJ2-5, with TRBD1 matching over 10 bases. The germline gives CDR1 DFQATT, CDR2 SNEGSKA (reference sequence). Trimming removed 0 bases from V and 5 bases from J; junction bases left unmatched: 6. CDR3 length equals 15 residues. CDR3 amino acids: CSARDGTGDGETQYF. The CDR3, as DNA: TGCAGTGCTAGAGATGGGACAGGGGATGGGGAGACCCAGTACTTC.

This clonotype was seen ten or more times. The genes are TRBV28 and TRBJ2-3; D possibly corresponds to TRBD2 (5 bases). The V and J ends lost 3 bases and 0 bases respectively, with 10 bases between them. This CDR3 spans 15 amino acids. Germline V lookup: CDR1 MDHEN, CDR2 SYDVKM. In DNA form, the CDR3 reads TGTGCCAGCAGTTTCCACGCGGGTAGCACAGATACGCAGTATTTT. This encodes CASSFHAGSTDTQYF. The entire variable domain, with the rest obtained from reference TRBV28 and TRBJ2-3, is as follows: DVKVTQSSRYLVKRTGEKVFLECVQDMDHENMFWYRQDPGLGLRLIYFSYDVKMKEKGDIPEGYSVSREKKERFSLILESASTNQTSMYLCASSFHAGSTDTQYFGPGTRLTVL.

The genes are TRBV7-3 and TRBJ1-2; 9 bases agree with TRBD1. This CDR3 has 16 residues. Losses at the gene ends were 5 bases for V and 8 bases for J; bases not matched to a gene: 15. The germline V gene encodes CDR1 SGHTA and CDR2 FQGTGA. Written as DNA, the CDR3 is TGTGCCAGCAGCCCACGGCCGGGACAGGGTCGAGACGGCTACACCTTC. Translating it yields CASSPRPGQGRDGYTF.

The rearrangement uses TRBV6-1 and TRBJ2-7, with D possibly being TRBD2 (6 bases). Germline assignment: CDR1 MNHNS and CDR2 SASEGT. V dropped 5 bases and J dropped 4 bases, with 18 bases sitting between them. CDR3 length: 15 residues. DNA for the CDR3: TGTGCCAGCAGTCAACGGGGGATTCTAGTTTACGAGCAGTACTTC. Encoded protein: CASSQRGILVYEQYF.

V usage is TRBV29-1 and J usage is TRBJ2-3, with 9 bases matching TRBD2. J was trimmed by 2 bases and V by 4 bases; bases with no gene match: 7. The germline CDR1 and CDR2 sequences are SQVTM and ANQGSEA. The CDR3 is 15 amino acids. Here the CDR3 DNA reads TGCAGCGTTGCCCCTAGCGGGGACCACACAGATACGCAGTATTTT. It is translated as CSVAPSGDHTDTQYF.

The rearrangement links TRBV5-5 to TRBJ2-1; D is possibly TRBD1 (6 bases). This CDR3 comprises 15 residues. V was clipped by 5 bases and J by 7 bases, with 19 bases between them. Looked up from germline, CDR1 is SGHKS and CDR2 is YYEKEE (reference sequence). CDR3 sequence: CASSISQGSGNEQFF. In DNA form, the CDR3 reads TGTGCCAGCAGTATCTCGCAGGGGTCTGGAAATGAGCAGTTCTTC.

Only a few counts were recorded for this clonotype. The chain links TRBV3-1 to TRBJ2-7; D is possibly TRBD2 (5 bases). Deletions cut 2 bases from V and 2 bases from J, with 13 bases between. CDR3 length: 15 residues. The germline CDR1 and CDR2 sequences are LGHDT and YNNKEL (reference sequence). The CDR3 sequence is CASSQNPDGTYEQYV. The DNA for the CDR3 is TGTGCCAGCAGCCAAAACCCCGACGGGACCTACGAGCAGTACGTC.

The gene calls are TRBV6-1 and TRBJ2-2; a possible D gene is TRBD2 (6 bases). Between the trimmed V and J ends, which lost 5 bases and 0 bases, there was a span of 13 bases. This CDR3 region has 16 residues. Germline CDR1 is MNHNS and CDR2 is SASEGT. The CDR3 DNA reads as TGTGCCAGCAGTCCCCGGGGGACGTCGAACACCGGGGAGCTGTTTTTT. Translating it yields CASSPRGTSNTGELFF.

The CDR3 is CASSLGRWTEAFF. The CDR3, as DNA: TGTGCCAGCAGCTTAGGGCGGTGGACTGAAGCTTTCTTT. The chain recombines TRBV7-9 with TRBJ1-1; no reliable D call. CDR1 and CDR2 (germline): SEHNR, FQNEAQ (reference sequence). CDR3 length: 13 amino acids. Trimming cost V 1 base and J 5 bases, with 8 bases left between them.

The rearrangement joins TRBV7-2 to TRBJ2-5; the D call may be TRBD1 or TRBD2 (5 bases each). The germline V gene has CDR1 SGHTA and CDR2 FQGNSA. Trimming left V 1 base short and J 3 bases short, with 12 bases between. This CDR3 contains 15 residues. The CDR3 DNA sequence: TGTGCCAGCAGCTTAGTGGTACGAGGGGAAGAGACCCAGTACTTC. Its protein is CASSLVVRGEETQYF.

This clonotype was counted only a few times. This rearrangement joins TRBV29-1 to TRBJ2-5; 12 positions match TRBD2. The CDR3 extends over 17 amino acids. The junction had 8 bases not matched to a gene; V was cut back by 2 bases and J by 1 base. CDR1 SQVTM and CDR2 ANQGSEA come from the germline V gene. This chain's CDR3 is CSVELGASGGVQETQYF. The CDR3 coding sequence is TGCAGCGTTGAACTAGGGGCTAGCGGGGGGGTCCAAGAGACCCAGTACTTC.

This clonotype was detected ten times or more. The J gene is TRBJ2-1, the V gene TRBV6-2 or TRBV6-3, with a tentative D call TRBD2 (5 bases). Germline-derived CDR1 and CDR2 are MNHEY and SVGEGT. V was pared by 2 bases and J by 5 bases, with 10 bases between. CDR3 size: 14 residues. The CDR3 loop is CASSYGRLDNEQFF. CDR3 DNA sequence: TGTGCCAGCAGTTACGGGAGACTGGACAATGAGCAGTTCTTC.

The chain carries TRBV29-1 and TRBJ2-1; 8 bases agree with TRBD2. The CDR3 is 13 amino acids. Germline trimming cut 6 bases from V and 3 bases from J; bases unmatched to any gene: 4. The germline V gene encodes CDR1 SQVTM and CDR2 ANQGSEA. The CDR3 spells CSVSGTSYNEQFF. As DNA, the CDR3 is TGCAGCGTCTCCGGGACTAGCTACAATGAGCAGTTCTTC.

This clonotype was seen a handful of times. V usage is TRBV7-9 and J usage is TRBJ1-1, with unresolved D. The CDR3 has 14 residues. Deletions cut 3 bases from V and 2 bases from J, with 10 bases between. Germline V gene data show CDR1 as SEHNR and CDR2 as FQNEAQ (reference sequence). For the CDR3, the DNA is TGTGCCAGCAGCTTTGAACCACCCAACACTGAAGCTTTCTTT. Its translation: CASSFEPPNTEAFF.

This clonotype was observed many times. The V and J genes are TRBV25-1 and TRBJ2-5, with 10 bases lining up with TRBD2. The CDR3 sequence is 13 residues long. The germline gives CDR1 MGHDK, CDR2 SYGVNS. J gave up 5 bases and V 5 bases, and 2 bases lay outside the gene matches. CDR3 region: CASSKGLAETQYF. In DNA form, the CDR3 reads TGTGCCAGCAGTAAGGGACTAGCGGAGACCCAGTACTTC.